The 25 T cell receptor beta chains below were found in one sample sequenced in a study of CD8+CD57+ T cells in acquired aplastic anemia. Genomic DNA, the template, was used for profiling of the TCR beta VDJ and CDR3. TCRdb recomputed calls from the reads with MiXCR, one row per CDR3 protein. The sample contains 150,000 to 200,000 distinct CDR3 sequences, around 47% of which appear only once. All patients picked for sequencing had shown, by flow cytometry, an expansion of CD8+CD57+ cells. Sequenced input: sorted CD4+, CD8+, or CD8+CD57+ T cells (not recorded which) from PBMCs. These TCRs come from a human donor with aplastic anemia.

This clonotype was recorded once. This chain joins TRBV5-4 and TRBJ2-5; D unresolved. The germline CDR1 and CDR2 sequences are SGHNT and YYREEE (reference sequence). The CDR3 is 12 amino acids. V lost 7 bases and J lost 4, with 11 bases in between. CDR3 coding DNA: TGTGCCAGCTACCTTCGAGGAGAGACCCAGTACTTC. Its protein product is CASYLRGETQYF.

J is TRBJ1-2 and V is TRBV20-1; 9 nucleotides line up with TRBD1. Per the germline V gene, CDR1 is DFQATT and CDR2 is SNEGSKA (reference sequence). This CDR3 is 13 amino acids long. V trimming: 6 bases; J trimming: 3 bases; junction bases outside the gene matches: 5. CDR3 nucleotides: TGCAGTGCCTCGACAGGGGGGGACTATGGCTACACCTTC. This codes for CSASTGGDYGYTF.

The rearrangement uses TRBV5-1 and TRBJ2-7; TRBD1 is a possible D gene (5 bases). Germline CDR1 is SGHRS and CDR2 is YFSETQ. Trimming stripped 5 bases from V and 3 bases from J, with 12 bases between. The CDR3 has 13 residues. CDR3 DNA sequence: TGCGCCAGCAGATTGACAGACAACTACGAGCAGTACTTC. It codes for CASRLTDNYEQYF.

The chain uses TRBV15 and TRBJ1-5; no firm D call. This CDR3 has 15 amino acids. The germline gives CDR1 LNHNV, CDR2 YYDKDF (reference sequence). V was pared by 3 bases and J by 5 bases, with 14 bases between. The chain's CDR3 is CATSSPWRDYQPQHF. The CDR3 DNA sequence: TGTGCCACCAGCAGTCCCTGGAGAGACTATCAGCCCCAGCATTTT.

Points on this clonotype: This may arise from a read error, as a much more abundant clone is one base away. The chain carries TRBV6-1 and TRBJ2-5; the D gene could be TRBD1 or TRBD2 (5 bases each). The CDR3 sequence is 14 residues long. Germline V CDR1 and CDR2: MNHNS, SASEGT. The CDR3 sequence: CASSPLGAQEAQYF. The CDR3 region has the DNA TGTGCCAGCAGTCCTCTCGGGGCCCAAGAGGCCCAGTACTTC.

This clonotype was recorded many times. The chain combines TRBV19 with TRBJ2-3; the D gene is possibly TRBD1 (6 bases). Germline V gene lookup returns CDR1 LNHDA and CDR2 SQIVND (reference sequence). This CDR3 is built from 13 residues. Trimming removed 8 bases from V and 4 bases from J, with 13 bases in between. CDR3 nucleotide sequence: TGTGCCAGTGCACCCTGGACAGCAGATACGCAGTATTTT. Residues: CASAPWTADTQYF.

The genes are TRBV25-1 and TRBJ2-7, with TRBD1 matching 8 bases. Germline V CDR1 and CDR2: MGHDK, SYGVNS. This CDR3 is 16 amino acids long. V gave up 3 bases and J gave up 0 bases; unmatched junction bases: 7. The CDR3 DNA follows: TGTGCCAGCAGTGAGGCCCGGACAGGGAGCTCCTACGAGCAGTACTTC. This encodes CASSEARTGSSYEQYF.

Concerning this clonotype itself: A much more abundant neighbour one base away suggests this may be a read error. The chain couples TRBV20-1 to TRBJ2-1, with 7 bases fitting TRBD2. J gave up 7 bases and V 7 bases, and 7 bases lay outside the gene matches. The CDR3 has 12 amino acids. The V gene's germline CDR1 is DFQATT and CDR2 SNEGSKA (reference sequence). This chain's CDR3 is CSGSMGGNEQFF. As DNA, the CDR3 is TGCAGTGGTAGCATGGGGGGGAATGAGCAGTTCTTC.

J is TRBJ2-3 and V is TRBV6-1; a possible D gene is TRBD1 (5 bases). The CDR3 covers 16 residues. Germline V gene sequence: CDR1 MNHNS, CDR2 SASEGT. V gave up 6 bases and J gave up 0 bases, with 16 bases separating them. The DNA of the CDR3 is TGTGCCAGCAGCTTTAGTGACAGTGCTAGCACAGATACGCAGTATTTT. Protein product: CASSFSDSASTDTQYF.

This clonotype has at least ten counts. The rearrangement uses TRBV5-6 and TRBJ1-5; D may be TRBD1 (5 bases). Trimming removed 2 bases from V and 4 bases from J, with 13 bases in between. The CDR3 has 15 amino acids. Germline loops: CDR1 SGHDT, CDR2 YYEEEE. The CDR3 DNA reads TGTGCCAGCAGCTTCGGCGGGACGGCTAATCAGCCCCAGCATTTT. As protein: CASSFGGTANQPQHF.

This clonotype was counted at least ten times. The chain links TRBV5-6 to TRBJ2-7, with 9 bases aligning to TRBD2. The J segment lost 0 bases and the V segment lost 4 bases, leaving 5 bases of the junction unmatched. In germline, CDR1 is SGHDT, CDR2 YYEEEE. The CDR3 runs 15 residues. The CDR3 spells CASSRSGGRSYEQYF. DNA for the CDR3: TGTGCCAGCAGCCGTAGCGGGGGTCGCTCCTACGAGCAGTACTTC. Drawing the rest from reference TRBV5-6 and TRBJ2-7, the complete variable domain is DAGVTQSPTHLIKTRGQQVTLRCSPKSGHDTVSWYQQALGQGPQFIFQYYEEEERQRGNFPDRFSGHQFPNYSSELNVNALLLGDSALYLCASSRSGGRSYEQYFGPGTRLTVT.

V gene TRBV27 combines with J gene TRBJ1-1; D not certain. Between the trimmed V and J ends, which lost 0 bases and 4 bases, there was a span of 12 bases. CDR3 length equals 15 residues. Germline V gives CDR1 MNHEY, CDR2 SMNVEV (reference sequence). This chain's CDR3 is CASSLSTEFGTEAFF. For the CDR3, the DNA is TGTGCCAGCAGTTTATCCACAGAGTTCGGCACTGAAGCTTTCTTT.

This sequence joins TRBV20-1 and TRBJ2-7, with 7 bases fitting TRBD1. V lost 6 bases, J lost 2 bases, and 19 bases stayed unmatched. This CDR3 spans 17 amino acids. Germline CDR1 DFQATT, CDR2 SNEGSKA (reference sequence). The CDR3 loop is CSALDRTKARRTYEQYF. In nucleotides, the CDR3 is TGCAGTGCCTTGGACAGGACGAAGGCTAGGAGAACCTACGAGCAGTACTTC.

This clonotype was seen many times. The chain links TRBV7-2 to TRBJ2-1; tentatively, D is TRBD1 (6 bases). This CDR3 has 13 residues. Germline assignment: CDR1 SGHTA and CDR2 FQGNSA. The V and J ends lost 3 bases and 5 bases respectively, with 8 bases between them. CDR3 nucleotides: TGTGCCAGCAGCTTTAACAGGGACAATGAGCAGTTCTTC. This translates into CASSFNRDNEQFF.

This clonotype showed up just once. With a much larger clone just one base away, this may be a read error. This rearrangement joins TRBV10-3 to TRBJ2-6; tentatively, D is TRBD1 (7 bases). Trimming took off 4 bases at V and 0 bases at J, with 16 bases between the two ends. This CDR3 has 18 residues. In germline, CDR1 is ENHRY, CDR2 SYGVKD. This CDR3 reads CAISGFGGTASGANVLTF. As DNA, the CDR3 is TGTGCCATCAGTGGATTTGGCGGGACAGCCTCTGGGGCCAACGTCCTGACTTTC.

This clonotype was recorded many times. The genes are TRBV20-1 and TRBJ1-2; no definite D call. Per the germline V gene, CDR1 is DFQATT and CDR2 is SNEGSKA (reference sequence). V was cut by 6 bases and J by 8 bases, with 13 bases left in between. The CDR3 contains 11 residues. The CDR3 reads CSALAPGGYTF. The CDR3 nucleotides read TGCAGTGCACTCGCTCCGGGGGGCTACACCTTC.

There are many counts of this clonotype. The gene calls are TRBV30 and TRBJ2-7, with 10 nucleotides matching TRBD2. V gave up 0 bases and J gave up 6 bases; unmatched junction bases: 5. Germline values: CDR1 GTSNPN, CDR2 SVGIG (reference sequence). The CDR3 runs to 14 residues. The CDR3 loop reads CAWSVGLAGGEQYV. The CDR3 nucleotides are TGTGCCTGGAGTGTAGGGTTAGCGGGAGGCGAGCAGTACGTC.

The gene calls are TRBV7-2 and TRBJ2-3, with TRBD2 matching over 11 bases. The CDR3 spans 16 residues. Germline CDR1 and CDR2: SGHTA and FQGNSA. The V gene end was trimmed by 0 bases and the J gene end by 5 bases; junction bases not matched to a gene: 4. CDR3 sequence reads: CASSLAPGTSGDTQYF. The CDR3 coding sequence is TGTGCCAGCAGCTTAGCCCCAGGGACTAGCGGAGATACGCAGTATTTT.

In regard to this clonotype: One end of the junction is discordant with germline, which a read error may explain. This chain links TRBV10-3 with TRBJ2-3; the match to TRBD1 covers 7 bases. CDR1 and CDR2 (germline): ENHRY, SYGVKD. The CDR3 is 16 residues long. The CDR3 sequence: CASSYWGTVSTDTQYF. CDR3 DNA sequence: TGTGCCAGCAGTTACTGGGGGACAGTCAGCACAGATACGCAGTATTTT.

The chain joins TRBV7-9 to TRBJ2-7; the D is unclear. Trimming pared 5 bases from V and 2 bases from J, leaving 19 bases between. This CDR3 has 16 amino acids. Germline V CDR1 and CDR2: SEHNR, FQNEAQ (reference sequence). CDR3 nucleotides: TGTGCCAGCAGCCAAGAACACGGGTCTCCCCCCTACGAGCAGTACTTC. Protein sequence: CASSQEHGSPPYEQYF.

This clonotype was recorded many times. The rearrangement links TRBV6-1 to TRBJ2-7, with 7 bases identical to TRBD1. Germline lookup yields CDR1 MNHNS and CDR2 SASEGT. Germline trimming cut 7 bases from V and 4 bases from J; bases unmatched to any gene: 16. The CDR3 totals 16 residues. This CDR3 is CASNHPLNRGLYEQYF. DNA for the CDR3: TGTGCCAGCAACCATCCCCTAAACAGGGGATTGTACGAGCAGTACTTC.

The J gene is TRBJ2-3, the V gene TRBV24-1; TRBD2 matches 15 bases. CDR3 length: 18 residues. Trimming removed 3 bases from V and 4 bases from J; junction bases left unmatched: 7. Per germline, CDR1 KGHDR and CDR2 SFDVKD. The CDR3 nucleotides read TGTGCCACCAGTGATAGGACTAGCGGGGGGGCCGGGGCAGATACGCAGTATTTT. Protein product: CATSDRTSGGAGADTQYF.

The sample holds many counts of this clonotype. The chain recombines TRBV20-1 with TRBJ1-1; a weak D match, TRBD1 (5 bases). Trimming removed 7 bases at V and 0 bases at J, with 9 bases between. Per the germline V gene, CDR1 is DFQATT and CDR2 is SNEGSKA (reference sequence). This CDR3 has 12 residues. Written as DNA, the CDR3 is TGCAGTGTGGGACGGTTGAACACTGAAGCTTTCTTT. It specifies CSVGRLNTEAFF.

The V and J genes are TRBV24-1 and TRBJ2-2; 8 positions agree with TRBD1. The CDR3 has 15 amino acids. Per the germline V gene, CDR1 is KGHDR and CDR2 is SFDVKD. V lost 1 base, J lost 5 bases, and 2 bases stayed unmatched. CDR3 nucleotides: TGTGCCACCAGTGATTTTACAGGGGGGACCGGGGAGCTGTTTTTT. This encodes CATSDFTGGTGELFF.

This rearrangement joins TRBV20-1 to TRBJ1-1, with D possibly being TRBD1 (5 bases). V lost 3 bases, J lost 5 bases, and 10 bases lay in between. Germline V gene lookup returns CDR1 DFQATT and CDR2 SNEGSKA (reference sequence). The CDR3 is 12 amino acids. The CDR3 is CSASHRMTEAFF. CDR3 in DNA: TGCAGTGCTAGCCACAGGATGACTGAAGCTTTCTTT.